The 14 T cell receptor beta chains given below trace back to one sample, sequenced in a study of shared clonotypes between healthy human individuals. Using immunoSEQ multiplex PCR, the repertoire was profiled, and TCRdb retains in-frame clones only, with some absent. Among about 1.1 million clones listed, around 82% were seen once. Specimen: memory CD4+ T cells from PBMCs. Documented subset: CD45RA-negative fraction. All receptors derive from a man between 18 and 29 years old in good health. Some clones in this sample may be carry-over from other donors' samples.

This clone appeared a single time. The sample contains more than one DNA sequence encoding this CDR3. The chain is built from TRBV28 and TRBJ1-2; D ambiguous. This CDR3 has 12 residues. V was clipped by 0 bases and J by 7 bases, with 6 bases between them. CDR1 and CDR2 (germline): MDHEN, SYDVKM. CDR3 in amino acids: CASSLWGGGYTF. In nucleotides, the CDR3 is TGTGCCAGCAGTTTATGGGGAGGTGGCTACACCTTC.

The J gene is TRBJ2-2, the V gene TRBV28; TRBD2 aligns across 9 bases. The CDR3 consists of 15 residues. Losses at the gene ends were 5 bases for V and 5 bases for J; bases not matched to a gene: 6. Germline V gene sequence: CDR1 MDHEN, CDR2 SYDVKM. The CDR3 DNA reads as TGTGCCAGCAGTCAACCGGGACTAGCTACCGGGGAGCTGTTTTTT. Encoded protein: CASSQPGLATGELFF.

This chain joins TRBV18 and TRBJ2-7; no clear D. The CDR3 covers 13 residues. V was trimmed by 3 bases and J by 7 bases, leaving 13 bases between them. Germline lookup yields CDR1 KGHSH and CDR2 LQKENI. CDR3 amino acids: CASSPESGDEQYF. The CDR3 DNA reads TGTGCCAGCTCACCGGAATCGGGTGATGAGCAGTACTTC.

V gene TRBV4-1 combines with J gene TRBJ2-1; D is uncertain. V was clipped by 3 bases and J by 9 bases, with 12 bases between them. Germline V CDR1 and CDR2: MGHRA, YSYEKL. The CDR3 totals 13 residues. This CDR3 is CASSQIPLREQFF. The CDR3 DNA follows: TGCGCCAGCAGCCAGATCCCCTTACGTGAGCAGTTCTTC.

V and J are TRBV29-1 and TRBJ1-2, with D possibly matching TRBD1 (5 bases). Trimming removed 7 bases at V and 1 base at J, with 16 bases between. This CDR3 spans 14 amino acids. Germline V gene sequence: CDR1 SQVTM, CDR2 ANQGSEA. CDR3 sequence reads: CSGNSQGINYGYTF. CDR3 nucleotides: TGCAGCGGGAACTCCCAGGGAATTAACTATGGCTACACCTTC.

The chain recombines TRBV5-1 with TRBJ2-1; 11 bases map to TRBD2. V shed 4 bases, J shed 7 bases, and the junction held 7 bases outside the gene matches. Germline-derived CDR1 and CDR2 are SGHRS and YFSETQ. The CDR3 length is 15 residues. The CDR3: CASSQGTSGGNEQFF. The CDR3 coding sequence is TGCGCCAGCAGCCAAGGGACTAGCGGAGGAAATGAGCAGTTCTTC. Full variable domain (rest looked up from reference TRBV5-1 and TRBJ2-1): KAGVTQTPRYLIKTRGQQVTLSCSPISGHRSVSWYQQTPGQGLQFLFEYFSETQRNKGNFPGRFSGRQFSNSRSEMNVSTLELGDSALYLCASSQGTSGGNEQFFGPGTRLTVL.

The CDR3 nucleotides are TGTGCCAGCAGCTCCTACGCGGGGCAGTTCTTC. Its translation: CASSSYAGQFF. The chain carries TRBV7-2 and TRBJ2-1; maybe TRBD2 (5 bases). There are 11 residues in the CDR3. Germline-derived CDR1 and CDR2 are SGHTA and FQGNSA. V shed 4 bases and J shed 12 bases, with 10 bases lying between them.

This chain joins TRBV28 and TRBJ2-7; D gene uncertain. This CDR3 contains 13 residues. Looked up from germline, CDR1 is MDHEN and CDR2 is SYDVKM. V lost 8 bases and J 3 bases, leaving 14 bases between the germline ends. In DNA, the CDR3 is TGTGCCAGCCGACCCCCTGGCAGCTACGAGCAGTACTTC. Protein product: CASRPPGSYEQYF.

The CDR3 loop reads CASSPRAGPASSTDTQYF. DNA for the CDR3: TGTGCCAGCAGCCCCCGCGCCGGGCCAGCTTCTAGCACAGATACGCAGTATTTT. The chain links TRBV5-4 to TRBJ2-3, with D unclear. This CDR3 has 18 residues. V was cut by 4 bases and J by 0 bases, with 21 bases left in between. From germline, CDR1 is SGHNT and CDR2 YYREEE (reference sequence).

The chain recombines TRBV7-9 with TRBJ1-5; D gene uncertain. Deletions cut 3 bases from V and 5 bases from J, with 8 bases between. The V gene's germline CDR1 is SEHNR and CDR2 FQNEAQ (reference sequence). The CDR3 consists of 13 residues. The CDR3 loop reads CASSFQGDQPQHF. The CDR3 DNA is TGTGCCAGCAGCTTCCAAGGAGATCAGCCCCAGCATTTT.

V and J are TRBV6-6 and TRBJ2-2, with D perhaps matching TRBD1 or TRBD2 (5 bases each). Trimming took 5 bases from V and 3 from J, leaving 7 bases between them. This CDR3 region has 13 residues. Germline-derived CDR1 and CDR2 are MNHNY and SVGAGI (reference sequence). The CDR3 DNA follows: TGTGCCAGCAGTGGGACCGACACCGGGGAGCTGTTTTTT. This gives the protein CASSGTDTGELFF.

This sequence joins TRBV2 and TRBJ2-7; 15 nucleotides align to TRBD2. Germline V gene lookup returns CDR1 SNHLY and CDR2 FYNNEI. The V segment lost 7 bases and the J segment 4 bases; nucleotides outside the gene matches: 11. This CDR3 has 17 amino acids. CDR3 sequence reads: CASKGNVGTSGRYEQYF. The CDR3 nucleotides are TGTGCCAGCAAAGGAAATGTTGGGACTAGCGGGAGGTACGAGCAGTACTTC.

The chain uses TRBV7-2 and TRBJ2-1; D possibly corresponds to TRBD1 (6 bases). With 3 bases removed from V and 2 bases from J, the gap between germline ends came to 11 bases. CDR3 length: 15 residues. CDR1 is SGHTA and CDR2 is FQGNSA in the germline V gene. The CDR3 region has the DNA TGTGCCAGCAGCTTGGTTAGGGGGACCTACAATGAGCAGTTCTTC. Its protein is CASSLVRGTYNEQFF.

The chain combines TRBV11-2 with TRBJ2-1, with 8 bases fitting TRBD1. V trimming: 5 bases; J trimming: 9 bases; junction bases outside the gene matches: 6. The CDR3 is 13 amino acids. Germline V gives CDR1 SGHAT, CDR2 FQNNGV. CDR3 residues: CASSRQGLPEQFF. CDR3 nucleotides: TGTGCCAGCAGCCGACAGGGGTTGCCTGAGCAGTTCTTC.